The present T cell receptor beta chain was sequenced within a study of Graves' ophthalmopathy and Graves' hyperthyroidism (dated 2018 in TCRdb). Background for the entire study: Hyperthyroidism was defined as stable when no progression to ophthalmopathy occurred within 18 months of follow-up. To tell Graves' ophthalmopathy apart from Graves' hyperthyroidism, and to predict which patients would progress to ophthalmopathy, the study relied on TCR beta repertoire signatures. In total, 135 blood samples were TCR-sequenced: 43 ophthalmopathy, over 70 hyperthyroidism and some 17 hyperthyroidism-to-ophthalmopathy patients. To explore V-J signatures that separate ophthalmopathy from hyperthyroidism, a discovery set of about a hundred patients was enrolled, consisting of 43 with ophthalmopathy and roughly 60 with stable hyperthyroidism. For independent validation, a separate cohort was made up of 18 hyperthyroidism patients plus 17 patients who later progressed from hyperthyroidism to ophthalmopathy. In roughly 6 hyperthyroidism patients, T-cell repertoires of thyroid tissue and blood were compared. Once sampling was done, hyperthyroidism patients were given methimazole at a starting dose of 30 mg daily, while ophthalmopathy patients were given high-dose intravenous methylprednisolone. Findings and caveats that apply to the study as a whole: In validation, the model predicted ophthalmopathy progression with about 71% sensitivity and 72.22% specificity; 12 predicted patients were CT-confirmed with GO in a median of roughly 6.8 months. In cross-validation, the 13-signature model distinguished ophthalmopathy from stable hyperthyroidism with around 90% sensitivity and around 81% specificity, while in the test set the corresponding values were roughly 80% and 75%. Sample size was not predetermined statistically, and investigators were not blinded to group allocation. Most of the expanded thyroid clonotypes with a frequency above 0.001 were also detected in blood, and it was suggested that the thyroid immune response may be reflected by blood repertoires.

TCR beta CDR3 regions were amplified from RNA transcripts for repertoire sequencing. The first round was an RT-PCR using HTBI primers with the Qiagen OneStep RT-PCR kit, and this first round was followed by a second-round multiplex PCR, then size selection and purification. The libraries underwent paired-end sequencing with 100 bp reads on an Illumina HiSeq2000. The authors processed their data as follows. SOAPnuke was used for read processing, and reads with adapters, uncalled bases, a mean Phred below 15, or no exact constant-primer or identifier match were discarded. COPE v1.2.5 was used to merge the high-quality paired reads. Each unique nucleotide sequence was treated as a clonotype, and MiTCR v1.1 was used to align the clonotypes to the IMGT TRB V, D and J references. The analysis was limited to V-J combinations with a frequency above 0.0001, which together covered more than 99% of repertoires. For each V-J combination, a TCR clonal expansion and chaos score was defined as the ratio of F50 clonal expansion to chaos observed in the TCRdist matrix. Welch's t-statistics and random forest were used to narrow the features down to approximately twelve V-J combinations, which were then fed into a naive Bayes classifier. Thyroid-blood repertoire similarity was quantified with the Morisita-Horn index. TCRdb itself trimmed the public reads at Q25 with fastp, ran MiXCR and retained productive beta chains. Entries are consolidated by CDR3 protein sequence, retaining the most common genes and DNA. The V and J calls were not made by the authors but by TCRdb's processing. Across this sample there are approximately 1.2 million distinct CDR3 sequences, with about two fifths seen only once. The leading ten clones occupy over 8.5% of the sample.

Patients with hyperthyroidism were aged 18 to 65 years, had been newly diagnosed, and had a disease duration of less than 2 months. Anyone with other autoimmune diseases, uncontrolled infections, pregnancy or lactation was excluded from the study. Diagnosis was based on clinical symptoms, serum thyroxine, TRAb, thyroid ultrasound and orbital computed tomography. Total RNA was extracted using Trizol reagent, and RNA quality was checked on an Agilent 2100 Bioanalyzer. As regards this clonotype: What this receptor recognizes is not known. No per-base quality is available; no much larger clone lies one base away.

The CDR3 numbers 14 residues from cysteine through phenylalanine. Solely the CDR3 DNA is kept, with 42 bases framed from the first base. CDR1 and CDR2 were assigned from the germline V gene (reference sequence) as SEHNR and FQNEAQ. A distance of 13 bases separates the germline ends of V and J, which lose 1 base and 10 bases respectively. This sequence uses TRBV7-9 and TRBJ1-4; the D gene lacks a confident call. The clonotype comes from an adult man with Graves' hyperthyroidism. The sample was peripheral blood or thyroid tissue (not recorded which). The sequenced DNA is TGTGCCAGCAGCTTAGGCAGGACTTCTGGAAAACTGTTTTTT. It codes for CASSLGRTSGKLFF.